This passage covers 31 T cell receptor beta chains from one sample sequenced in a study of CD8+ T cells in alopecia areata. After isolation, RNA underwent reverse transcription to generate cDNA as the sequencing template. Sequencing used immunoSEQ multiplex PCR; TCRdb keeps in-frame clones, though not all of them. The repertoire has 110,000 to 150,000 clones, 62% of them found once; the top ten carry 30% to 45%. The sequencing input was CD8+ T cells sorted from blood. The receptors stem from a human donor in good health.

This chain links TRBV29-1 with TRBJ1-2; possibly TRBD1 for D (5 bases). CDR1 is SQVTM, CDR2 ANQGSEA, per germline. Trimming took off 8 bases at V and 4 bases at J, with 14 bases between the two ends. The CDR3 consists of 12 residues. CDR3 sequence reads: CSIPNTGYGYTF. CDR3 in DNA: TGCAGCATTCCGAACACAGGCTATGGCTACACCTTC. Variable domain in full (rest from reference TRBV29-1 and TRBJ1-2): SAVISQKPSRDICQRGTSLTIQCQVDSQVTMMFWYRQQPGQSLTLIATANQGSEATYESGFVIDKFPISRPNLTFSTLTVSNMSPEDSSIYLCSIPNTGYGYTFGSGTRLTVV.

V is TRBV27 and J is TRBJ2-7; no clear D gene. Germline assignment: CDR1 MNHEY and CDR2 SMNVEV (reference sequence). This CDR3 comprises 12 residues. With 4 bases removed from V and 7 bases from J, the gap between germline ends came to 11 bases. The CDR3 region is CASSSGSPEQYF. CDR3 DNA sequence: TGTGCCAGCAGTTCTGGGTCTCCAGAGCAGTACTTC.

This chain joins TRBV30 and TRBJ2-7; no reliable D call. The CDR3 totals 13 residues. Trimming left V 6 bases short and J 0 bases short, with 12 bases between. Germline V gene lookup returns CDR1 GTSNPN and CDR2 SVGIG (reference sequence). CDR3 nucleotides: TGTGCCTGCTCAAAGACGGTCTCCTACGAGCAGTACTTC. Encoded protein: CACSKTVSYEQYF.

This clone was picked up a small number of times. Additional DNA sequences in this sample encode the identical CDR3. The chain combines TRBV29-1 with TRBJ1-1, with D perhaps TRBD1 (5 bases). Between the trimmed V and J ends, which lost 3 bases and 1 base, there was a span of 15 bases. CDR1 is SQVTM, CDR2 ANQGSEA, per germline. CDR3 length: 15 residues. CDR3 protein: CSVEGRRGGNTEAFF. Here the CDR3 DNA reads TGCAGCGTTGAGGGGAGAAGGGGAGGGAACACTGAAGCTTTCTTT.

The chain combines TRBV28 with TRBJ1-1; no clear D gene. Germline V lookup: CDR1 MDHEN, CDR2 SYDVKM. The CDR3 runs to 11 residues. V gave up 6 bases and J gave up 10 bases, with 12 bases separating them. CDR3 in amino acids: CASSLQSLAFF. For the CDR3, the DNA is TGTGCCAGCAGCCTCCAATCCTTAGCTTTCTTT.

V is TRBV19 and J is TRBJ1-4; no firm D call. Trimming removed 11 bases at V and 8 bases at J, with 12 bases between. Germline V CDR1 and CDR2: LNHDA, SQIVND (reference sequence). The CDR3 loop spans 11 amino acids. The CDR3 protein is CASGVGEKLFF. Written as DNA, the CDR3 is TGTGCCTCGGGAGTTGGGGAAAAACTGTTTTTT.

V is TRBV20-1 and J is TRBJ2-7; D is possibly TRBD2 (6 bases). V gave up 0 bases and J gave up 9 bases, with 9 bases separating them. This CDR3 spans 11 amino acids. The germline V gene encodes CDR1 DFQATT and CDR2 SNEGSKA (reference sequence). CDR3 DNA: TGCAGTGCTAGAGATGGGGGGAGGCAGTACTTC. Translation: CSARDGGRQYF.

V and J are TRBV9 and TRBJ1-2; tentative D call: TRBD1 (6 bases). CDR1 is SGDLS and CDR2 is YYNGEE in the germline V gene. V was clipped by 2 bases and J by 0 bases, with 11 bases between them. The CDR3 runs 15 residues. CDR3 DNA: TGTGCCAGCAGCGTCGGACAGTCGCCTAACTATGGCTACACCTTC. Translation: CASSVGQSPNYGYTF.

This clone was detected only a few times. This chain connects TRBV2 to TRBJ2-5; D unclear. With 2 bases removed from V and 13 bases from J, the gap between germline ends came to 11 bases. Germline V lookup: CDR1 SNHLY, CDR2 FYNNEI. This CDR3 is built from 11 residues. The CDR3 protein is CASSEQPARYF. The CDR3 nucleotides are TGTGCCAGCAGTGAACAGCCAGCGAGGTACTTC.

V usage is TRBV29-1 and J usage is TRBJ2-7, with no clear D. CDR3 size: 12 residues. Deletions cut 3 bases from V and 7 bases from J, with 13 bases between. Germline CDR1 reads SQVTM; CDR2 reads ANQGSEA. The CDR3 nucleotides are TGCAGCGTTGATATCACCCCTCAAGAGCAGTACTTC. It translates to CSVDITPQEQYF.

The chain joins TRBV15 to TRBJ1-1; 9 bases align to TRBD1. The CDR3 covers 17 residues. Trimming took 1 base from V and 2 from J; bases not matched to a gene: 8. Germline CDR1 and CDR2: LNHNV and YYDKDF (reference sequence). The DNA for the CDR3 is TGTGCCACCAGCAGAGGAACAGGGGGCGCCTATAACACTGAAGCTTTCTTT. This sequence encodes CATSRGTGGAYNTEAFF.

Here the CDR3 DNA reads TGTGCCACCAGCAGCGGAACAGGGTCGGCTTTCTTT. It codes for CATSSGTGSAFF. This chain joins TRBV15 and TRBJ1-1; a possible D gene is TRBD1 (6 bases). The germline gives CDR1 LNHNV, CDR2 YYDKDF (reference sequence). V lost 3 bases, J lost 11 bases, and 13 bases lay in between. The CDR3 length is 12 residues.

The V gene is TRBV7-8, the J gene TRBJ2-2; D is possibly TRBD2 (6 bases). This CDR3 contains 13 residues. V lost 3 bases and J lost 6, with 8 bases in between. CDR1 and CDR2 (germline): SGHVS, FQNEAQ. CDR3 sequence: CASSFGGSGELFF. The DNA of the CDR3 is TGTGCCAGCAGCTTTGGGGGGTCCGGGGAGCTGTTTTTT.

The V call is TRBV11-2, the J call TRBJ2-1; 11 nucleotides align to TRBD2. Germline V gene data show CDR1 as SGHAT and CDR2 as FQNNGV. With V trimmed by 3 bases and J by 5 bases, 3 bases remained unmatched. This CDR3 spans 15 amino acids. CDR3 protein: CASSLGTSGNNEQFF. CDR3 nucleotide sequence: TGTGCCAGCAGCTTGGGGACTAGCGGAAACAATGAGCAGTTCTTC.

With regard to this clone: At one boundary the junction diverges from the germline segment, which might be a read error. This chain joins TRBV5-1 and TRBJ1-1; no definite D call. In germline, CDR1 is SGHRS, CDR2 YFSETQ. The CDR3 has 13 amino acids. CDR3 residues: CASGFLSGRKAFF. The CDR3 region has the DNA TGCGCCAGCGGCTTTTTATCGGGTCGGAAGGCTTTCTTT.

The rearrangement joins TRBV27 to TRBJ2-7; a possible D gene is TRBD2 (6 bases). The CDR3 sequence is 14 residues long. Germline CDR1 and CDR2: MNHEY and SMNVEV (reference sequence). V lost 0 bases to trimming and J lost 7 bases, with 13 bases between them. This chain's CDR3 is CASSLSRAGREQYF. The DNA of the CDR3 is TGTGCCAGCAGTTTATCGAGGGCAGGGAGGGAGCAGTACTTC.

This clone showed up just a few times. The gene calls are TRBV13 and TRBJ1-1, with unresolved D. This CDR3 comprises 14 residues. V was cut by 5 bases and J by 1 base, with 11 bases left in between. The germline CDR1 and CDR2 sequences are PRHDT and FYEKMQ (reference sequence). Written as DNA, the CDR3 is TGTGCCAGCAGCCCCAGGACCCCGAACACTGAAGCTTTCTTT. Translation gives CASSPRTPNTEAFF.

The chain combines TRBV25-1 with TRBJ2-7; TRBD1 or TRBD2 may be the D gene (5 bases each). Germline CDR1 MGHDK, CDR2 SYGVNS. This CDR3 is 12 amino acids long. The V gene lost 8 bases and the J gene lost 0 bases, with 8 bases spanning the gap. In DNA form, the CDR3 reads TGTGCCAGCCGGGACGTCTCCTACGAGCAGTACTTC. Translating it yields CASRDVSYEQYF.

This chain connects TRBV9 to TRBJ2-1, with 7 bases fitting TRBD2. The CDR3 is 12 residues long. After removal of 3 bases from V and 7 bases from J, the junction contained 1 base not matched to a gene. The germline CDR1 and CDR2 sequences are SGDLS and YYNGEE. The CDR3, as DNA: TGTGCCAGCAGCGCCGGGGGGAATGAGCAGTTCTTC. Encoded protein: CASSAGGNEQFF. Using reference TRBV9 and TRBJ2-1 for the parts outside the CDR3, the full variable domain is DSGVTQTPKHLITATGQRVTLRCSPRSGDLSVYWYQQSLDQGLQFLIQYYNGEERAKGNILERFSAQQFPDLHSELNLSSLELGDSALYFCASSAGGNEQFFGPGTRLTVL.

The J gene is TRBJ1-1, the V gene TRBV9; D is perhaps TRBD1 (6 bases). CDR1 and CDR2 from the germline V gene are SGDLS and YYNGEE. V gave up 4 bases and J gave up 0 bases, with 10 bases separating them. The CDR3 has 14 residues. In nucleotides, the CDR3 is TGTGCCAGCAGCCCCACAGGGATGAACACTGAAGCTTTCTTT. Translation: CASSPTGMNTEAFF.

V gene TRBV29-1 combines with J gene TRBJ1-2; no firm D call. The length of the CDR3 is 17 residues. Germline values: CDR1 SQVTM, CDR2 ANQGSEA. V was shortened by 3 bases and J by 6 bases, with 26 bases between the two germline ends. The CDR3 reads CSVEARGRPNRNDGYTF. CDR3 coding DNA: TGCAGCGTTGAGGCGCGGGGTCGGCCTAACCGAAACGATGGCTACACCTTC.

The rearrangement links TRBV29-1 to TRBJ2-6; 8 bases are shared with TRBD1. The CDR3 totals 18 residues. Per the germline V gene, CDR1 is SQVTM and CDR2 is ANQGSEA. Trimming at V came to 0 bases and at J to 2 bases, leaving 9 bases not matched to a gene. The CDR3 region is CSVEDRTGINPGANVLTF. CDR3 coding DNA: TGCAGCGTTGAAGATAGGACAGGGATTAACCCTGGGGCCAACGTCCTGACTTTC.

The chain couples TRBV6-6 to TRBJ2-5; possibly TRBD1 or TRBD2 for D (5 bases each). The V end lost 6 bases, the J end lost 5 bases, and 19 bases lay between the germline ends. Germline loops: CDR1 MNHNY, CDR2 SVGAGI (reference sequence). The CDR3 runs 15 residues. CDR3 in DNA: TGTGCCAGCAGCCCACGGGACGGTTTAGGGGAGACCCAGTACTTC. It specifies CASSPRDGLGETQYF.

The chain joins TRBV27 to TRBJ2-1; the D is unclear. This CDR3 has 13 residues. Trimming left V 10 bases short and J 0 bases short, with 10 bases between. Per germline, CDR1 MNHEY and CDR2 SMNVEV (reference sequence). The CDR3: CATMSSSYNEQFF. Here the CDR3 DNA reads TGTGCCACCATGAGTAGCTCCTACAATGAGCAGTTCTTC.

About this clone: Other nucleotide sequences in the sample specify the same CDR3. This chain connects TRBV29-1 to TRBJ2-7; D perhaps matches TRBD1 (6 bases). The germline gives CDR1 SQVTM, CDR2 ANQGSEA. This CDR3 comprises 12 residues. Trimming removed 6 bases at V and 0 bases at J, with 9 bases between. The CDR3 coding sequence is TGCAGCGTCCTGGACAGCTCCTACGAGCAGTACTTC. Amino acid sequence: CSVLDSSYEQYF.

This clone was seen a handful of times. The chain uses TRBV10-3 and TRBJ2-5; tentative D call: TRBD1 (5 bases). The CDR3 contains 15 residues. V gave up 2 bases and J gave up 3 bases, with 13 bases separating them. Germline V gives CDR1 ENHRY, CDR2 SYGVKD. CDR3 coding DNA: TGTGCCATCAGTGAGAAGCAGGGCGAGGAAGAGACCCAGTACTTC. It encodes CAISEKQGEEETQYF.

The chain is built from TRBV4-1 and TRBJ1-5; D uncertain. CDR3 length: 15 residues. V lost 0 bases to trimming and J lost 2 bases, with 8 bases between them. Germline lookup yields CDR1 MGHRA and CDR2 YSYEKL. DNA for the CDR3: TGCGCCAGCAGCCAAGATGGATGGGGCAATCAGCCCCAGCATTTT. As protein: CASSQDGWGNQPQHF.

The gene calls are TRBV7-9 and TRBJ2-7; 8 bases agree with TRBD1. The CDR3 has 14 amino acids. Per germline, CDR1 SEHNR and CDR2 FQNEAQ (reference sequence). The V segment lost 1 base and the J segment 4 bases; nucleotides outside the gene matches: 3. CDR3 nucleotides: TGTGCCAGCAGCTTAGGGACAGGGCCTTACGAGCAGTACTTC. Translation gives CASSLGTGPYEQYF.

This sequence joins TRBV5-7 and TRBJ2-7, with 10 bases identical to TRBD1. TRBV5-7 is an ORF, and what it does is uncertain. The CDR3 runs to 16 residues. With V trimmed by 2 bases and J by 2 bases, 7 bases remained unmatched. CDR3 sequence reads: CASSFTSGTGAYEQYF. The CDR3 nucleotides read TGTGCCAGCAGCTTTACCAGTGGGACAGGGGCCTACGAGCAGTACTTC.

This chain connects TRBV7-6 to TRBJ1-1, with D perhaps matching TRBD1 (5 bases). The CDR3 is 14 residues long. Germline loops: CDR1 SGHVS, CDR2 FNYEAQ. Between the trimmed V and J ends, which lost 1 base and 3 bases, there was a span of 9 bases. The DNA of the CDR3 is TGTGCCAGCAGCTTAGGTGTAGGGGACACTGAAGCTTTCTTT. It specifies CASSLGVGDTEAFF.

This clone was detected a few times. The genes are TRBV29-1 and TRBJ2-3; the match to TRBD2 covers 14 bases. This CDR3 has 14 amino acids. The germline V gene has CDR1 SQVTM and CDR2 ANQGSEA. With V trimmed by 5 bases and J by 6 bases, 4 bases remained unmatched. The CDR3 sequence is CSVMTSGRVDTQYF. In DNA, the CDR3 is TGCAGCGTTATGACTAGCGGGAGGGTGGATACGCAGTATTTT.